This entry concerns a single T cell receptor (beta chain). Antigen specificity is unknown. Without the conserved terminal phenylalanine or tryptophan, this CDR3 likely stems from a read error. No DNA is shown, since the ends of the CDR3 on it are uncertain; the CDR3 is the one TCRdb lists. The CDR3 is 14 residues long, counting both termini. CDR1 is MNHNY, CDR2 SVGAGI, per germline (reference sequence). This sample's RNA came from whole unsorted tissue. This specimen comes from a study of tumor and adjacent non-tumor tissue in lung cancer. Study-level background: Aged about 31 to 85 years, patients included fewer than 11 men and about 5 women with stage I to III disease.

The library came from three nested PCR rounds adapted from ARM-PCR protocols. MiXCR was run by TCRdb on the multiplex PCR reads, yielding one entry per CDR3 protein. The table lists approximately 76,000 distinct CDR3 sequences, roughly 70% of them singletons. Regarding the study as a whole: Compared with tumor, normal lung showed significantly lower TCR diversity. Normal lung showed higher cumulative top 100 clone frequency than tumor.

The gene calls are TRBV6-6 and TRBJ1-5. The sequenced sample was lung tumor tissue. This clonotype originated in an older woman with non-small cell lung cancer. The CDR3 is CASSYPDGVQPQHC.